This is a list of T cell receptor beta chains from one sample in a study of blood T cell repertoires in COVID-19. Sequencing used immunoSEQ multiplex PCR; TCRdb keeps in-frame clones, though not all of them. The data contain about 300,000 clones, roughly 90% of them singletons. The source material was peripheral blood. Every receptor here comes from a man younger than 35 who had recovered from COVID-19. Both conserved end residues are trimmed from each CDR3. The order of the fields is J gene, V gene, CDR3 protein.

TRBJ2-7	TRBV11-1	ASSPLAELSYEQY
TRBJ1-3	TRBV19	ASSIRRTGSGNTIY
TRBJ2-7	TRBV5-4	ASSSGTSGSSYEQY
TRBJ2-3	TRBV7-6	ASSLGQGASTDTQY
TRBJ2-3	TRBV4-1	ASSHTGTGITDTQY
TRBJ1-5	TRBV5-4	ASSPGPGVPQH
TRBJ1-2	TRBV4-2	ASSQDRGRYGYT
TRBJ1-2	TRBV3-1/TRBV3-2	ASSQGGQGPGYGYT
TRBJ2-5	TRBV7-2	ASSLRGNQETQY
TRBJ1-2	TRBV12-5	ASGPEDRPNYGYT
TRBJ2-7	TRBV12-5	ASGSTYEQY
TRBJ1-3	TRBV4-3	ASSQDGGGAAGNTIY
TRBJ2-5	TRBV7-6	ASSLLGGQETQY
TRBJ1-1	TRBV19	ASSIDVVPSF
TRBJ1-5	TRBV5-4	ASSFQGSQPQH
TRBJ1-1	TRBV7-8	ASSLAGFGNTEAF
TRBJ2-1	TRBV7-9	ASSLVAGVFNEQF